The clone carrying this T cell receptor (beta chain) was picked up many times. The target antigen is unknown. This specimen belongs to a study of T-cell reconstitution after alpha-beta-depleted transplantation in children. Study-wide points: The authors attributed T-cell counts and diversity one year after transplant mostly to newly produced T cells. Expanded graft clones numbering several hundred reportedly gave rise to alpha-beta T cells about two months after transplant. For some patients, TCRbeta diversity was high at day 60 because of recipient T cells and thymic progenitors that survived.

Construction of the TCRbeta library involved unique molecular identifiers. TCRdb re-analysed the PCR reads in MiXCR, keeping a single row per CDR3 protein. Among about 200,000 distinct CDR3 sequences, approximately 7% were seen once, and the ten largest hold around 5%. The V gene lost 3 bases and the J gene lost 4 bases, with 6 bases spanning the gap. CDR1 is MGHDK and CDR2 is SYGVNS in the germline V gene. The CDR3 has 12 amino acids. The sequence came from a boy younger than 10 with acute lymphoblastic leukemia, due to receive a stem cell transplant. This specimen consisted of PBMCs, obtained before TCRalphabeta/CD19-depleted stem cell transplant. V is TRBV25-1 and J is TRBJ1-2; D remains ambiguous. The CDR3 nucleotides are TGTGCCAGCAGTGACTCGATCTATGGCTACACCTTC. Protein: CASSDSIYGYTF.